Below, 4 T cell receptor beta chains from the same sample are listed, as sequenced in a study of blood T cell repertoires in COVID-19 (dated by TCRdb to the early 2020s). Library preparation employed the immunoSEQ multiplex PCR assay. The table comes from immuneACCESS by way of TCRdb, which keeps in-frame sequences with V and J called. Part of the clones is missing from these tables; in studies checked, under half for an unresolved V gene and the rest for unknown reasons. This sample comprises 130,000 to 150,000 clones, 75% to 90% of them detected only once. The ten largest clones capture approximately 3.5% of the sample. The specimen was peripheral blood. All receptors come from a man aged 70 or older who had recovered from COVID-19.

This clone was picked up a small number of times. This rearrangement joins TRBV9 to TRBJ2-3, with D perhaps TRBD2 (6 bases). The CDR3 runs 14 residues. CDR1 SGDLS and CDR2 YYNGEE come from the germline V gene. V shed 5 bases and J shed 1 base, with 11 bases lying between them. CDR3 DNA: TGTGCCAGCAGTGAGACTAGTCGCACAGATACGCAGTATTTT. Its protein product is CASSETSRTDTQYF.

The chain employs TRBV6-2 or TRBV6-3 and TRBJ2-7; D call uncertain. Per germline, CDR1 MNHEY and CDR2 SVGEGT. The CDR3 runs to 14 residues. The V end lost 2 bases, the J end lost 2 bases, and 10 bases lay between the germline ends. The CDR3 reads CASSYEAPTYEQYF. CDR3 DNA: TGTGCCAGCAGTTACGAGGCACCTACCTACGAGCAGTACTTC.

The CDR3 region has the DNA TGTGCCAGCAGCCTTTACTCAACGGGGGATACGCAGTATTTT. Translating it yields CASSLYSTGDTQYF. V usage is TRBV7-6 and J usage is TRBJ2-3; maybe TRBD2 (5 bases). Germline lookup yields CDR1 SGHVS and CDR2 FNYEAQ. With 5 bases removed from V and 6 bases from J, the gap between germline ends came to 15 bases. There are 14 residues in the CDR3.

The CDR3: CASSPPGQRDTQYF. The CDR3 DNA reads as TGTGCCAGCTCACCACCGGGACAGAGAGATACGCAGTATTTT. The V call is TRBV18, the J call TRBJ2-3, with 7 positions matching TRBD1. Germline assignment: CDR1 KGHSH and CDR2 LQKENI. Germline trimming cut 0 bases from V and 5 bases from J; bases unmatched to any gene: 2. CDR3 size: 14 residues.